The text below deals with one TCR beta chain. Germline V lookup: CDR1 ENHRY, CDR2 SYGVKD. CDR3 size: 14 residues. With 11 bases clipped from V and 10 bases from J, the junction kept 13 bases outside the gene matches. This sample was included in a study of blood T cell repertoires in COVID-19. Original analysis: Amplified reference gene primers provided the basis for estimating nucleated cell counts. This table comes from immunoSEQ multiplex PCR, and its TCRdb copy is limited to in-frame clones, with some not included. V and J calls and clone size are given by that table; D and trimming were obtained from the DNA. In the table there are roughly 180,000 clones, roughly 80% of which are singletons.

The sequence was obtained from a man in his 60s with active or convalescent COVID-19. What was sequenced was peripheral blood. J is TRBJ1-6 and V is TRBV10-3, with 8 bases fitting TRBD1. This CDR3 is CASRIQGGESPLHF. CDR3 DNA sequence: TGTGCCTCAAGGATACAGGGGGGTGAGTCACCCCTCCACTTT.